This T cell receptor (beta chain) was retrieved from a study of shared clonotypes between healthy human individuals. This table comes from immunoSEQ multiplex PCR, and its TCRdb copy is limited to in-frame clones, with some not included. This table holds 2,100,000 or so clones, under 97% found once. This CDR3 has 15 residues. V shed 2 bases and J shed 8 bases, with 16 bases lying between them. Germline loops: CDR1 SGHRS, CDR2 YFSETQ. V gene TRBV5-1 combines with J gene TRBJ1-4, with no clear D. Sequenced input: naive CD4+ T cells sorted from blood. The sample's subset: CD45RA+ positively selected. This TCR was recovered from a man younger than 35 in good health. The CDR3 region is CASSFAQEAEEKLFF. CDR3 bases: TGCGCCAGCAGCTTCGCACAAGAAGCAGAGGAAAAACTGTTTTTT.